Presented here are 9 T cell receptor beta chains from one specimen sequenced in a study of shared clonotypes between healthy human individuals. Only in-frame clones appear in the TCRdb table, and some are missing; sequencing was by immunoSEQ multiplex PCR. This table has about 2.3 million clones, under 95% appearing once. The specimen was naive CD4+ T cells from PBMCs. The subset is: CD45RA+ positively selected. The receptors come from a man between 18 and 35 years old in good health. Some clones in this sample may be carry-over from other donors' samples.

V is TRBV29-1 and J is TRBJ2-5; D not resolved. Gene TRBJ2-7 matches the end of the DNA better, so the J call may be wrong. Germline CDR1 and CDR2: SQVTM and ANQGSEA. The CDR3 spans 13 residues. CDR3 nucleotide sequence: TGCAGCGTTGTAGGGCCCATGGGCTACGAGCAGTACTTC. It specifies CSVVGPMGYEQYF.

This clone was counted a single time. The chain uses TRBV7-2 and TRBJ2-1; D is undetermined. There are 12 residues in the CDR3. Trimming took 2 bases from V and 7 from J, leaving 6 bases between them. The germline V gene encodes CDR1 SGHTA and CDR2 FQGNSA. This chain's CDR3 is CASSLFRNEQFF. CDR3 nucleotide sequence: TGTGCCAGCAGCTTATTCAGGAATGAGCAGTTCTTC.

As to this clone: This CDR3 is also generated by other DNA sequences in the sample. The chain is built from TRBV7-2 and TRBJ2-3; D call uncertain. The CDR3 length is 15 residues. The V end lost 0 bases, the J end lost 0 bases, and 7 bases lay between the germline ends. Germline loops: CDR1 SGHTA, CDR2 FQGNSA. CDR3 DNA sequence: TGTGCCAGCAGCTTAGCGGGCGCTAGCACAGATACGCAGTATTTT. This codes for CASSLAGASTDTQYF.

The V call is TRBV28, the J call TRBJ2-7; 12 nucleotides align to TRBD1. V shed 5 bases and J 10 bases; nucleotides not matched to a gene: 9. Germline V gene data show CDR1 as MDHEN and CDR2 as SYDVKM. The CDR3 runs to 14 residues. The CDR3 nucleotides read TGTGCCAGCAGTGCCGTGGGGACAGGGGGCGGACAGTACTTC. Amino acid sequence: CASSAVGTGGGQYF.

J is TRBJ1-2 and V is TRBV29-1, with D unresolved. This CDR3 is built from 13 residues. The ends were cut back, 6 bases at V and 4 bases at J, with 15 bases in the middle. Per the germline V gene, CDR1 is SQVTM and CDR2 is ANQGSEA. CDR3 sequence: CSVALTLGYGYTF. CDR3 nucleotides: TGCAGCGTGGCACTGACGCTTGGCTATGGCTACACCTTC.

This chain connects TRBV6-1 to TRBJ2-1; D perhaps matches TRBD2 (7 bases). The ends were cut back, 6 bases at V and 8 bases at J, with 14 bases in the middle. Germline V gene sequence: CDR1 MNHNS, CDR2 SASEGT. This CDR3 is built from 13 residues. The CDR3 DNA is TGTGCCAGCAGGGGGGGGCTAGGCTATGAGCAGTTCTTC. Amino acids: CASRGGLGYEQFF.

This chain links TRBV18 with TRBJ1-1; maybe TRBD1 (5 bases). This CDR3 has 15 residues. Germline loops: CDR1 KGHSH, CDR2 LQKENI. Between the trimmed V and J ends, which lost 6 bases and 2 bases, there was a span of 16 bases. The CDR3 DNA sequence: TGTGCCAGCTCGCCATACAACAGGTTCAACACTGAAGCTTTCTTT. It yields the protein CASSPYNRFNTEAFF.

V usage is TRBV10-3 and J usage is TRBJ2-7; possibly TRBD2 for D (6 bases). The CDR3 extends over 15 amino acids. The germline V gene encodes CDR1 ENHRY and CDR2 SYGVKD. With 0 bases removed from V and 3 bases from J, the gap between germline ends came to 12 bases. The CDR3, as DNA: TGTGCCATCAGTGAGTCGTTAGCGGCAGGCTACGAGCAGTACTTC. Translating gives CAISESLAAGYEQYF.

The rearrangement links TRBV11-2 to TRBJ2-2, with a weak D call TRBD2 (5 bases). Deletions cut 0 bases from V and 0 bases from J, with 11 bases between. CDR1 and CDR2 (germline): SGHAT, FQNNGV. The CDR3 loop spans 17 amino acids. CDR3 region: CASSLDWAAANTGELFF. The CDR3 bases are TGTGCCAGCAGCTTAGATTGGGCAGCGGCGAACACCGGGGAGCTGTTTTTT.